The clone carrying this T cell receptor (beta chain) occurred once. The entry originates in a study of blood T cells in healthy people across ages. Germline CDR1 and CDR2: SGHRS and YFSETQ. Trimming took off 4 bases at V and 1 base at J, with 15 bases between the two ends. The CDR3 runs to 16 residues. A sample-barcoded 5' primer and a J-beta primer mix were used in a second PCR of roughly 6 to 11 cycles. TCRdb reanalysed the 5' RACE reads using MiXCR and keeps one entry per CDR3 protein. Here the sample spans 1.4 million to 1.5 million distinct CDR3 sequences, roughly 40% being singletons. The source material was blood. The origin of this receptor is a woman between 18 and 29 years old in good health. The rearrangement joins TRBV5-1 to TRBJ2-1; tentative D call: TRBD2 (6 bases). CDR3: CASSRGYGGSYNEQFF. For the CDR3, the DNA is TGCGCCAGCAGCCGAGGATACGGGGGATCCTACAATGAGCAGTTCTTC.